Shown below are 30 T cell receptor beta chains from a single sample sequenced in a study of OX40 agonist ivuxolimab in advanced cancers. The method was immunoSEQ multiplex PCR; TCRdb's version includes in-frame clones alone and lacks a portion of them. The sample lists around 91,000 clones, approximately 92% occurring once. This sample comprised CD4+ or CD8+ T cells sorted from blood, obtained in a trial of the OX40 agonist ivuxolimab. These receptors all come from an adult with an advanced solid tumor such as melanoma, head and neck, liver or kidney cancer.

V usage is TRBV2 and J usage is TRBJ2-7; 7 bases match TRBD1. This CDR3 spans 13 amino acids. Trimming removed 7 bases from V and 10 bases from J; junction bases left unmatched: 13. Germline CDR1 reads SNHLY; CDR2 reads FYNNEI. CDR3 in amino acids: CASNSDRANKQYV. The CDR3 bases are TGTGCCAGCAACTCCGACAGGGCGAATAAACAGTACGTC.

The V call is TRBV9, the J call TRBJ2-3, with D maybe TRBD2 (6 bases). V was cut by 0 bases and J by 6 bases, with 11 bases left in between. The CDR3 totals 14 residues. Germline V gene lookup returns CDR1 SGDLS and CDR2 YYNGEE. This CDR3 is CASSVVGSGDTQYF. CDR3 bases: TGTGCCAGCAGCGTAGTGGGCAGCGGGGATACGCAGTATTTT.

V is TRBV9 and J is TRBJ2-1; 14 bases are a match to TRBD2. Losses at the gene ends were 4 bases for V and 6 bases for J; bases not matched to a gene: 9. Per germline, CDR1 SGDLS and CDR2 YYNGEE. The CDR3 sequence is 17 residues long. CDR3 bases: TGTGCCAGCAGCCCGACGACTAGCGGGGGGGGTTTCAATGAGCAGTTCTTC. Translating it yields CASSPTTSGGGFNEQFF.

J is TRBJ2-1 and V is TRBV9, with TRBD1 as a possible D gene (6 bases). Trimming left V 4 bases short and J 2 bases short, with 13 bases between. From germline, CDR1 is SGDLS and CDR2 YYNGEE. The length of the CDR3 is 15 residues. Here the CDR3 reads CASSIQGGTYNEQFF. The CDR3 DNA follows: TGTGCCAGCAGCATACAGGGTGGGACCTACAATGAGCAGTTCTTC.

This rearrangement joins TRBV4-1 to TRBJ2-1; a weak D match, TRBD2 (6 bases). The germline V and J ends were trimmed by 2 bases and 15 bases, with 14 bases remaining between them. Germline lookup yields CDR1 MGHRA and CDR2 YSYEKL. The CDR3 contains 12 residues. This chain's CDR3 is CASSQPGGARFF. The DNA of the CDR3 is TGCGCCAGCAGCCAACCCGGGGGTGCTCGGTTCTTC.

The chain is built from TRBV5-1 and TRBJ2-1, with TRBD2 matching over 9 bases. This CDR3 is built from 16 residues. CDR1 SGHRS and CDR2 YFSETQ come from the germline V gene. V shed 7 bases and J 7 bases; nucleotides not matched to a gene: 15. This chain's CDR3 is CASHSDPAGGTNEQFF. In DNA, the CDR3 is TGCGCCAGCCATTCGGATCCAGCGGGGGGAACGAATGAGCAGTTCTTC.

V is TRBV5-1 and J is TRBJ1-6, with a possible D match to TRBD1 (6 bases). Germline values: CDR1 SGHRS, CDR2 YFSETQ. With 3 bases removed from V and 5 bases from J, the gap between germline ends came to 12 bases. The CDR3 contains 15 residues. The DNA for the CDR3 is TGCGCCAGCAGCTCCATTACAGGGAATAATTCACCCCTCCACTTT. This encodes CASSSITGNNSPLHF.

This clone was found once. V and J are TRBV18 and TRBJ2-1; 10 nucleotides agree with TRBD1. J was trimmed by 7 bases and V by 6 bases; bases with no gene match: 9. The CDR3 extends over 15 amino acids. Germline V lookup: CDR1 KGHSH, CDR2 LQKENI. The CDR3 spells CASSPRQGALNEQFF. The CDR3 region has the DNA TGTGCCAGCTCCCCAAGACAGGGGGCTCTGAATGAGCAGTTCTTC.

This clone came up once. V gene TRBV7-2 combines with J gene TRBJ2-3; no clear D gene. The V gene lost 5 bases and the J gene lost 0 bases, with 9 bases spanning the gap. The germline V gene has CDR1 SGHTA and CDR2 FQGNSA. CDR3 length: 14 residues. CDR3 loop: CASSEDSSTDTQYF. DNA of the CDR3: TGTGCCAGCAGCGAAGACTCCAGCACAGATACGCAGTATTTT.

This clone has a single count. The CDR3 reads CASTPSGSSYNEQFF. The CDR3 nucleotides read TGTGCCAGCACCCCGAGCGGAAGCTCCTACAATGAGCAGTTCTTC. The chain is built from TRBV6-1 and TRBJ2-1; D might be TRBD2 (5 bases). Germline CDR1 and CDR2: MNHNS and SASEGT. This CDR3 comprises 15 residues. Trimming took off 7 bases at V and 0 bases at J, with 13 bases between the two ends.

The genes are TRBV15 and TRBJ2-1, with D perhaps being TRBD1 or TRBD2 (5 bases each). CDR1 LNHNV and CDR2 YYDKDF come from the germline V gene (reference sequence). CDR3 length: 18 residues. V was shortened by 3 bases and J by 6 bases, with 24 bases between the two germline ends. The CDR3 DNA reads as TGTGCCACCAGCAGTCCCGGGGTTGTGGGTGGTAGGGGCAATGAGCAGTTCTTC. Amino acids: CATSSPGVVGGRGNEQFF.

This clone was counted only a few times. This chain uses TRBV14 with TRBJ1-6; D may be TRBD1 (6 bases). This CDR3 contains 17 residues. V dropped 3 bases and J dropped 10 bases, with 22 bases sitting between them. The germline CDR1 and CDR2 sequences are SGHDN and FVKESK. CDR3 region: CASSQLLGGRRGSPLHF. The CDR3 DNA follows: TGTGCCAGCAGCCAGCTCCTAGGGGGGAGGCGGGGGTCACCCCTCCACTTT.

This clone was counted a few times. V usage is TRBV6-6 and J usage is TRBJ2-7; D is ambiguous. Trimming stripped 0 bases from V and 9 bases from J, with 12 bases between. Germline loops: CDR1 MNHNY, CDR2 SVGAGI (reference sequence). CDR3 length: 13 residues. DNA of the CDR3: TGTGCCAGCAGTTACTCTCCAGAGGCCGGGCAGTACTTC. This encodes CASSYSPEAGQYF.

The CDR3 sequence: CASSYLGPRGTYEQYV. The CDR3 DNA reads as TGTGCCAGCAGTTACTTAGGACCGAGGGGAACCTACGAGCAGTACGTC. This sequence joins TRBV6-6 and TRBJ2-7; D possibly matches TRBD1 or TRBD2 (5 bases each). Germline lookup yields CDR1 MNHNY and CDR2 SVGAGI (reference sequence). Trimming took 1 base from V and 2 from J, leaving 15 bases between them. This CDR3 region has 16 residues.

This clone has just a few counts. The rearrangement joins TRBV5-5 to TRBJ1-5, with D maybe TRBD1 (5 bases). CDR3 length: 16 residues. The germline V and J ends were trimmed by 3 bases and 7 bases, with 20 bases remaining between them. The germline CDR1 and CDR2 sequences are SGHKS and YYEKEE (reference sequence). The CDR3 loop reads CASSSESRLRGQPQHF. DNA for the CDR3: TGTGCCAGCAGCTCCGAATCGCGCCTGAGGGGACAGCCCCAGCATTTT.

The gene calls are TRBV7-2 and TRBJ2-5; D gene uncertain. Germline CDR1 SGHTA, CDR2 FQGNSA. The CDR3 has 13 amino acids. Trimming took off 3 bases at V and 5 bases at J, with 10 bases between the two ends. The CDR3 loop is CASSFQVSETQYF. CDR3 in DNA: TGTGCCAGCAGCTTTCAGGTTTCCGAGACCCAGTACTTC.

The chain uses TRBV18 and TRBJ2-1; D uncertain. V lost 2 bases and J 3 bases, leaving 11 bases between the germline ends. The CDR3 consists of 15 residues. Germline values: CDR1 KGHSH, CDR2 LQKENI. Here the CDR3 reads CASSPIRGNYNEQFF. CDR3 bases: TGTGCCAGCTCACCAATTCGTGGCAACTACAATGAGCAGTTCTTC.

V is TRBV27 and J is TRBJ2-3; D could derive from TRBD1 or TRBD2 (5 bases each). The CDR3 loop spans 15 amino acids. Germline CDR1 and CDR2: MNHEY and SMNVEV (reference sequence). V lost 2 bases and J 5 bases, leaving 14 bases between the germline ends. CDR3 region: CASSLGGPAGDTQYF. CDR3 nucleotide sequence: TGTGCCAGCAGTTTAGGGGGTCCCGCGGGAGATACGCAGTATTTT.

This clone was picked up one time. The junction differs from germline at one of its ends, possibly a read error. The gene calls are TRBV7-7 and TRBJ1-4; D gene unclear. The length of the CDR3 is 15 residues. Germline CDR1 and CDR2: SSHAT and FNYEAQ (reference sequence). CDR3 region: CASSLGIRVGEKLFF. The CDR3 DNA reads TGTGCTAGCAGCTTAGGCATAAGGGTCGGAGAAAAACTGTTTTTT.

The chain combines TRBV27 with TRBJ1-4; unclear D gene. Looked up from germline, CDR1 is MNHEY and CDR2 is SMNVEV (reference sequence). The CDR3 length is 16 residues. The ends were cut back, 4 bases at V and 6 bases at J, with 18 bases in the middle. This CDR3 reads CASSSLGGGRDEKLFF. The CDR3 DNA reads TGTGCCAGCAGTTCCCTAGGAGGAGGGCGGGATGAAAAACTGTTTTTT.

The genes are TRBV2 and TRBJ2-7, with 12 positions matching TRBD1. Germline assignment: CDR1 SNHLY and CDR2 FYNNEI. The CDR3 loop spans 16 amino acids. V was clipped by 7 bases and J by 7 bases; unmatched bases: 14. The CDR3 nucleotides read TGTGCCAGCACCCAAAGCCGGGACAGGGGGCGAGAAGAGCAGTACTTC. Protein: CASTQSRDRGREEQYF.

The sample holds a few counts of this clone. The V gene is TRBV2, the J gene TRBJ2-7; D uncertain. Per germline, CDR1 SNHLY and CDR2 FYNNEI. The CDR3 length is 12 residues. V lost 4 bases and J lost 7, with 11 bases in between. CDR3 nucleotides: TGTGCCAGCAGTGGAGACATGGGGGAGCAGTACTTC. Translation gives CASSGDMGEQYF.

This clone was seen once. This chain joins TRBV15 and TRBJ1-5; 8 positions agree with TRBD1. V shed 3 bases, J shed 8 bases, and the junction held 3 bases outside the gene matches. Germline assignment: CDR1 LNHNV and CDR2 YYDKDF (reference sequence). The CDR3 length is 13 residues. The DNA of the CDR3 is TGTGCCACCAGCAGGGACAGGGCAAAGCCCCAGCATTTT. Translation gives CATSRDRAKPQHF.

The chain joins TRBV10-3 to TRBJ1-6; D is possibly TRBD1 (5 bases). From germline, CDR1 is ENHRY and CDR2 SYGVKD. The CDR3 consists of 13 residues. Trimming cost V 6 bases and J 5 bases, with 8 bases left between them. In nucleotides, the CDR3 is TGTGCCATCAGCGACAGCCATAATTCACCCCTCCACTTT. It specifies CAISDSHNSPLHF.

The V call is TRBV28, the J call TRBJ1-2; D is unclear. Germline lookup yields CDR1 MDHEN and CDR2 SYDVKM. CDR3 length: 13 residues. V was clipped by 6 bases and J by 8 bases, with 16 bases between them. The CDR3 region is CASRWGGSTGYTF. CDR3 bases: TGTGCCAGCAGGTGGGGAGGGTCAACAGGCTACACCTTC.

This rearrangement joins TRBV7-3 to TRBJ2-3; 13 bases line up with TRBD2. Germline trimming cut 4 bases from V and 6 bases from J; bases unmatched to any gene: 7. This CDR3 is 16 amino acids long. The V gene's germline CDR1 is SGHTA and CDR2 FQGTGA. The DNA for the CDR3 is TGTGCCAGCAGCTCAGGACTAGCGGGGGCAAGGGATACGCAGTATTTT. Protein sequence: CASSSGLAGARDTQYF.

The rearrangement uses TRBV11-2 and TRBJ2-7; D is uncertain. The germline CDR1 and CDR2 sequences are SGHAT and FQNNGV. This CDR3 is built from 14 residues. V lost 0 bases and J lost 0, with 6 bases in between. CDR3 loop: CASSLEAASYEQYV. The CDR3 DNA follows: TGTGCCAGCAGCTTAGAGGCAGCCTCCTACGAGCAGTACGTC.

The V and J genes are TRBV4-3 and TRBJ2-7; D may be TRBD1 (5 bases). The CDR3 extends over 17 amino acids. Trimming removed 0 bases at V and 3 bases at J, with 18 bases between. CDR1 and CDR2 from the germline V gene are LGHNA and YSLEER. CDR3 amino acids: CASSQDVRTRTDYEQYF. The CDR3 DNA is TGCGCCAGCAGCCAAGATGTCCGGACACGTACGGACTACGAGCAGTACTTC.

The chain is built from TRBV6-5 and TRBJ2-3; the match to TRBD2 covers 10 bases. CDR3 size: 16 residues. Germline lookup yields CDR1 MNHEY and CDR2 SVGAGI. V shed 2 bases, J shed 2 bases, and the junction held 4 bases outside the gene matches. CDR3 nucleotide sequence: TGTGCCAGCAGTTACGGGAGCGGGAGGGCCACAGATACGCAGTATTTT. Amino acids: CASSYGSGRATDTQYF.

The chain couples TRBV18 to TRBJ1-1; the D is unclear. V was clipped by 4 bases and J by 4 bases, with 10 bases between them. CDR1 and CDR2 from the germline V gene are KGHSH and LQKENI. This CDR3 spans 13 amino acids. The CDR3, as DNA: TGTGCCAGCTCACTAATATTGGGCACTGAAGCTTTCTTT. This translates into CASSLILGTEAFF.